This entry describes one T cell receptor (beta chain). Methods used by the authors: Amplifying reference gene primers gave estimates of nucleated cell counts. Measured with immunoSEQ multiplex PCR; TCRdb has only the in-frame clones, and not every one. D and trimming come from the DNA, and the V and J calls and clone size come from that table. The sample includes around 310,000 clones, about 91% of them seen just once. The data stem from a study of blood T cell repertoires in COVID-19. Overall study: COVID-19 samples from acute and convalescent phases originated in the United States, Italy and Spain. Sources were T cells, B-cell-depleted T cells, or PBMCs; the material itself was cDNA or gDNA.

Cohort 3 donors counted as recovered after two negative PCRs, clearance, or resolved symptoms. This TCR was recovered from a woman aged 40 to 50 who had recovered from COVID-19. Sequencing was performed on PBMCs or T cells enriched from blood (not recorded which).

CDR3 in amino acids: CATSWEVSSYEQYF. CDR3 nucleotide sequence: TGTGCCACCTCTTGGGAGGTCAGCTCCTACGAGCAGTACTTC. The chain is built from TRBV2 and TRBJ2-7, with D possibly being TRBD2 (6 bases). The CDR3 is 14 amino acids. Germline V gene data show CDR1 as SNHLY and CDR2 as FYNNEI. V lost 10 bases and J 0 bases, leaving 16 bases between the germline ends.